This TCR beta chain was sequenced in a study of CD8+CD57+ T cells in acquired aplastic anemia. Study at large: Sorted cells (CD4+ and CD8+) yielded DNA amounts that averaged roughly 3.2 ug.

Findings of the study overall: Patients did not significantly differ from controls in CD8+ Simpson's diversity. Patients and controls turned out to have approximately 29 CD8+ CDR3 sequences in common.

V lost 4 bases to trimming and J lost 4 bases, with 14 bases between them. There are 14 residues in the CDR3. Germline CDR1 and CDR2: MNHEY and SVGAGI. Patients chosen for sequencing had CD8+CD57+ cells that had expanded, as shown by flow cytometry. All participating patients were living with severe acquired aplastic anemia. To note about this clonotype: What it recognizes is unknown.

Genomic DNA, serving as template, underwent TCR beta VDJ and CDR3 profiling. TCRdb redid the calling of the reads with MiXCR, one entry per CDR3 protein. This table has roughly 180,000 distinct CDR3 sequences, roughly three fifths appearing once. The chain carries TRBV6-5 and TRBJ2-7; tentatively, D is TRBD2 (5 bases). The sequenced sample was sorted CD4+, CD8+, or CD8+CD57+ T cells (not recorded which) from PBMCs. The receptor's source is a human donor with aplastic anemia. CDR3 sequence: CASSFSGTPYEQYF. The CDR3 nucleotides read TGTGCCAGCAGTTTCAGCGGAACCCCTTACGAGCAGTACTTC.